Shown below are 21 T cell receptor beta chains from a single sample sequenced in a study of CD8 T cells in ankylosing spondylitis. TCRdb processed the 5' RACE reads anew with MiXCR; each CDR3 protein has one entry. Of 300,000 to 350,000 distinct CDR3 sequences listed, around 20% are singletons. The sequenced sample was blood, either unsorted or a sorted T cell fraction (not recorded which). Receptors originate from a female donor with ankylosing spondylitis or in good health (not recorded which).

In its sample, this clonotype was seen a few times. J is TRBJ2-1 and V is TRBV20-1, with TRBD2 identical over 13 bases. Trimming at V came to 7 bases and at J to 1 base, leaving 7 bases not matched to a gene. The V gene's germline CDR1 is DFQATT and CDR2 SNEGSKA (reference sequence). The CDR3 has 16 residues. CDR3 sequence reads: CSVWTSGSGSYNEQFF. Written as DNA, the CDR3 is TGCAGTGTCTGGACTAGCGGGAGTGGATCCTACAATGAGCAGTTCTTC.

The rearrangement links TRBV6-5 to TRBJ2-4, with D uncertain. The CDR3 runs 15 residues. V lost 0 bases and J lost 0, with 6 bases in between. Germline CDR1 is MNHEY and CDR2 is SVGAGI. Here the CDR3 DNA reads TGTGCCAGCAGTTACTCGGGGTTAGCCAAAAACATTCAGTACTTC. Residues: CASSYSGLAKNIQYF.

The chain joins TRBV7-8 to TRBJ2-3; 10 bases map to TRBD2. Germline V gives CDR1 SGHVS, CDR2 FQNEAQ. J gave up 6 bases and V 5 bases, and 11 bases lay outside the gene matches. The CDR3 is 16 amino acids. The chain's CDR3 is CASSPGLAGEPDTQYF. The CDR3 nucleotides are TGTGCCAGCAGCCCCGGGCTAGCGGGAGAGCCGGATACGCAGTATTTT.

The V gene is TRBV12-3 or TRBV12-4, the J gene TRBJ2-5; D is unresolved. V shed 6 bases and J shed 7 bases, with 12 bases lying between them. The CDR3 has 12 amino acids. The CDR3 DNA reads as TGTGCCAGCAGCCCTATATCGGGGACCCAGTACTTC. It translates to CASSPISGTQYF.

The genes are TRBV5-1 and TRBJ2-1; D possibly corresponds to TRBD2 (6 bases). CDR1 is SGHRS, CDR2 YFSETQ, per germline. Trimming took off 4 bases at V and 3 bases at J, with 20 bases between the two ends. The CDR3 has 17 residues. Written as DNA, the CDR3 is TGCGCCAGCAGCAAACGGAGGGGCCCGGGAAACTACAATGAGCAGTTCTTC. Translated, it gives CASSKRRGPGNYNEQFF.

The V and J genes are TRBV5-4 and TRBJ2-3, with 7 bases matching TRBD1. The germline V gene has CDR1 SGHNT and CDR2 YYREEE (reference sequence). The CDR3 length is 15 residues. The V and J ends lost 3 bases and 4 bases, in that order; junction bases with no gene match: 8. The CDR3 sequence is CASSSRQGSPDTQYF. In DNA, the CDR3 is TGTGCCAGCAGCTCGAGACAGGGTAGCCCAGATACGCAGTATTTT.

This clonotype came up many times. This chain connects TRBV5-1 to TRBJ2-5; D call uncertain. Trimming took off 1 base at V and 4 bases at J, with 5 bases between the two ends. Germline V gene lookup returns CDR1 SGHRS and CDR2 YFSETQ. The CDR3 totals 12 residues. For the CDR3, the DNA is TGCGCCAGCAGCTTGATCTCAGAGACCCAGTACTTC. Amino acid sequence: CASSLISETQYF.

This clonotype was picked up a small number of times. The V gene is TRBV7-7, the J gene TRBJ2-1; D is possibly TRBD1 or TRBD2 (5 bases each). Per the germline V gene, CDR1 is SSHAT and CDR2 is FNYEAQ (reference sequence). Trimming left V 4 bases short and J 1 base short, with 14 bases between. The CDR3 extends over 16 amino acids. The CDR3 nucleotides are TGTGCCAGCAGCTCATCCGGGGCCGCGTCCTACAATGAGCAGTTCTTC. It specifies CASSSSGAASYNEQFF. Full variable domain (outside the CDR3, taken from reference TRBV7-7 and TRBJ2-1): GAGVSQSPRYKVTKRGQDVTLRCDPISSHATLYWYQQALGQGPEFLTYFNYEAQPDKSGLPSDRFSAERPEGSISTLTIQRTEQRDSAMYRCASSSSGAASYNEQFFGPGTRLTVL.

The rearrangement links TRBV6-1 to TRBJ2-1, with 11 nucleotides matching TRBD2. The CDR3 covers 16 residues. Germline V gene sequence: CDR1 MNHNS, CDR2 SASEGT. J lost 9 bases, V lost 2 bases, and 9 bases had no gene match. Here the CDR3 DNA reads TGTGCCAGCAGTGAATTAGCGGGAGGGCCGTCGGGTGAGCAGTTCTTC. Its protein is CASSELAGGPSGEQFF.

This clonotype was observed many times. J is TRBJ2-3 and V is TRBV4-2; TRBD2 matches 7 bases. Germline V CDR1 and CDR2: LGHNA, YNFKEQ. CDR3 length equals 18 residues. V gave up 3 bases and J gave up 0 bases; unmatched junction bases: 12. The CDR3 loop reads CASSQGGIAGLSTDTQYF. The CDR3 nucleotides are TGTGCCAGCAGCCAGGGGGGGATAGCGGGCCTTAGCACAGATACGCAGTATTTT.

J is TRBJ2-5 and V is TRBV4-3, with 8 bases identical to TRBD2. Germline CDR1 LGHNA, CDR2 YSLEER. CDR3 length: 15 residues. V was pared by 1 base and J by 6 bases, with 7 bases of the junction left unmatched. CDR3 amino acids: CASSQALGGAKTQYF. The DNA for the CDR3 is TGCGCCAGCAGCCAAGCTCTCGGGGGGGCGAAGACCCAGTACTTC.

This clonotype was counted ten times or more. This chain joins TRBV6-4 and TRBJ2-1, with D possibly matching TRBD2 (5 bases). The germline V gene has CDR1 MRHNA and CDR2 SNTAGT. CDR3 length: 14 amino acids. V was shortened by 6 bases and J by 4 bases, with 13 bases between the two germline ends. The CDR3: CASSPTGNYNEQFF. CDR3 coding DNA: TGTGCCAGCAGCCCTACGGGGAATTACAATGAGCAGTTCTTC.

The V gene is TRBV6-2 or TRBV6-3, the J gene TRBJ2-5; D is possibly TRBD2 (7 bases). V was pared by 7 bases and J by 5 bases, with 20 bases between. There are 15 residues in the CDR3. From germline, CDR1 is MNHEY and CDR2 SVGEGT. CDR3 amino acids: CASTKQGGSTETQYF. The CDR3 nucleotides are TGTGCCAGCACCAAACAGGGCGGGAGTACTGAGACCCAGTACTTC.

This clonotype was counted a few times. The chain uses TRBV20-1 and TRBJ1-1, with D unresolved. The germline CDR1 and CDR2 sequences are DFQATT and SNEGSKA (reference sequence). The CDR3 is made up of 11 amino acids. With 6 bases removed from V and 1 base from J, the gap between germline ends came to 6 bases. The CDR3 nucleotides are TGCAGTGCGGGAAGGAACACTGAAGCTTTCTTT. Protein product: CSAGRNTEAFF.

The chain is built from TRBV6-1 and TRBJ1-1, with a possible D match to TRBD1 (6 bases). V lost 8 bases, J lost 9 bases, and 19 bases lay in between. This CDR3 is built from 13 residues. CDR1 is MNHNS and CDR2 is SASEGT in the germline V gene. The CDR3 protein is CASLKSGGGKAFF. The CDR3 DNA reads TGTGCCAGCCTGAAAAGTGGGGGGGGCAAAGCTTTCTTT.

This clonotype was recorded a few times. The chain recombines TRBV7-2 with TRBJ1-5; 7 positions agree with TRBD1. The germline V gene has CDR1 SGHTA and CDR2 FQGNSA. The CDR3 runs to 12 residues. With 8 bases clipped from V and 6 bases from J, the junction kept 4 bases outside the gene matches. CDR3 bases: TGTGCCAGCGGGACAGATCGTCAGCCCCAGCATTTT. Translating it yields CASGTDRQPQHF.

This clonotype has ten or more counts. This chain links TRBV6-2 or TRBV6-3 with TRBJ2-5; the D gene is possibly TRBD2 (6 bases). From germline, CDR1 is MNHEY and CDR2 SVGEGT. The CDR3 runs to 15 residues. V was shortened by 6 bases and J by 5 bases, with 19 bases between the two germline ends. The CDR3 DNA reads as TGTGCCAGCAGCTCTCCGGGACTCTCGGGTGAGACCCAGTACTTC. Its protein is CASSSPGLSGETQYF.

The J gene is TRBJ2-1, the V gene TRBV10-1, with 9 bases aligning to TRBD1. This CDR3 has 15 amino acids. V lost 2 bases to trimming and J lost 7 bases; unmatched junction nucleotides: 6. Looked up from germline, CDR1 is WNHNN and CDR2 is SYGVQD (reference sequence). In DNA form, the CDR3 reads TGCGCCAGCAGTGAGGTGGGACAGGGCGAAAATGAGCAGTTCTTC. Its protein product is CASSEVGQGENEQFF.

The V gene is TRBV20-1, the J gene TRBJ1-2; D is ambiguous. The CDR3 covers 11 residues. V was cut by 6 bases and J by 4 bases, with 9 bases left in between. CDR1 and CDR2 from the germline V gene are DFQATT and SNEGSKA (reference sequence). The CDR3, as DNA: TGCAGTGCCAAGACGGGCTATGGCTACACCTTC. It is translated as CSAKTGYGYTF.

The sample holds a few counts of this clonotype. A read error may produce the germline difference seen at one junction end. V gene TRBV4-2 combines with J gene TRBJ1-1; TRBD1 might be the D (5 bases). In germline, CDR1 is LGHNA, CDR2 YNFKEQ. The CDR3 loop spans 15 amino acids. Here the CDR3 reads CASSFRESSNAEAFF. DNA of the CDR3: TGTGCCAGCAGCTTCAGGGAGTCATCGAACGCTGAAGCTTTCTTT.

The rearrangement uses TRBV6-2 or TRBV6-3 and TRBJ1-1; 10 bases align to TRBD1. With 6 bases clipped from V and 5 bases from J, the junction kept 12 bases outside the gene matches. The CDR3 contains 16 residues. Germline-derived CDR1 and CDR2 are MNHEY and SVGEGT. CDR3: CASRKTGGAGRTEAFF. The CDR3 DNA is TGTGCCAGCAGAAAGACAGGGGGCGCAGGACGGACTGAAGCTTTCTTT.